A selection of T cell receptor beta chains follows, all from one sample in a study of vaccination and CD4 T cells after COVID-19. TCRdb reprocessed the PCR reads via MiXCR and lists one record per CDR3 protein. The sample yields 5,700 or so distinct CDR3 sequences, 34% seen once. Their cognate antigens are unknown. The sequences come from CD4+ T cells from blood, cultured in vitro, collected after SARS-CoV-2 vaccination. These TCRs come from a human donor who had recovered from COVID-19. Both conserved end residues are part of each CDR3. Each record gives: clone size, V gene, J gene, CDR3 length, CDR3 protein. Clone size is stated in some rows and not others, as once, few, many or a class when expanded.

clone size: .
V gene: TRBV4-3
J gene: TRBJ2-3
CDR3 length: 17
CDR3 protein: CASSQGLLAGDTDTQYF

clone size: few
V gene: TRBV10-3
J gene: TRBJ2-5
CDR3 length: 13
CDR3 protein: CAISPRQSETQYF

clone size: few
V gene: TRBV7-2
J gene: TRBJ1-1
CDR3 length: 14
CDR3 protein: CASSRGQGNTEAFF

clone size: .
V gene: TRBV19
J gene: TRBJ1-5
CDR3 length: 17
CDR3 protein: CASTPRTAIGGNQPQHF

clone size: few
V gene: TRBV6-1
J gene: TRBJ1-6
CDR3 length: 15
CDR3 protein: CASSERESYNSPLHF

clone size: .
V gene: TRBV2
J gene: TRBJ2-1
CDR3 length: 16
CDR3 protein: CASSVSDRGVSNEQFF

clone size: .
V gene: TRBV20-1
J gene: TRBJ2-1
CDR3 length: 11
CDR3 protein: CSALAGGQLFF

clone size: .
V gene: TRBV3-1
J gene: TRBJ1-2
CDR3 length: 15
CDR3 protein: CASSQGTEKLDGYTF

clone size: few
V gene: TRBV7-2
J gene: TRBJ2-5
CDR3 length: 14
CDR3 protein: CASRSTSAQETQYF

clone size: .
V gene: TRBV5-1
J gene: TRBJ1-1
CDR3 length: 13
CDR3 protein: CASSVAVNTEAFF

clone size: few
V gene: TRBV30
J gene: TRBJ1-5
CDR3 length: 13
CDR3 protein: CAWSPRTNQPQHF

clone size: .
V gene: TRBV6-1
J gene: TRBJ2-2
CDR3 length: 16
CDR3 protein: CASRPTGIGDTGELFF

clone size: .
V gene: TRBV20-1
J gene: TRBJ2-7
CDR3 length: 13
CDR3 protein: CSARDPGSREQYF

clone size: few
V gene: TRBV19
J gene: TRBJ1-2
CDR3 length: 16
CDR3 protein: CASRQPGQGADYGYTF

clone size: large
V gene: TRBV20-1
J gene: TRBJ2-7
CDR3 length: 15
CDR3 protein: CSARDPAGDPYEQYF

clone size: few
V gene: TRBV25-1
J gene: TRBJ1-2
CDR3 length: 12
CDR3 protein: CASKRDGYGYTF

clone size: few
V gene: TRBV19
J gene: TRBJ1-5
CDR3 length: 16
CDR3 protein: CASSIGLGYSNQPQHF

clone size: .
V gene: TRBV20-1
J gene: TRBJ1-1
CDR3 length: 13
CDR3 protein: CSAKDDRDTEAFF

clone size: .
V gene: TRBV30
J gene: TRBJ2-5
CDR3 length: 13
CDR3 protein: CACRWSSKETQYF

clone size: few
V gene: TRBV20-1
J gene: TRBJ2-7
CDR3 length: 14
CDR3 protein: CSAKRGTGWDEQYF

clone size: few
V gene: TRBV15
J gene: TRBJ2-2
CDR3 length: 13
CDR3 protein: CATSRDERGELFF

clone size: .
V gene: TRBV15
J gene: TRBJ2-5
CDR3 length: 15
CDR3 protein: CATSRDRGLQETQYF

clone size: .
V gene: TRBV4-2
J gene: TRBJ2-3
CDR3 length: 14
CDR3 protein: CASSQEPGTDTQYF

clone size: .
V gene: TRBV30
J gene: TRBJ2-3
CDR3 length: 14
CDR3 protein: CAWSVQVDTDTQYF

clone size: few
V gene: TRBV7-9
J gene: TRBJ2-1
CDR3 length: 12
CDR3 protein: CASSLERAGQFF

clone size: .
V gene: TRBV7-9
J gene: TRBJ2-3
CDR3 length: 17
CDR3 protein: CASNPSSGPGPTDTQYF